This T cell receptor (beta chain) was retrieved from a study of blood T cell repertoires in COVID-19. Study information: PBMCs, B-cell-depleted T cells, or T cells provided the cDNA or gDNA that made up the material.

The CDR3 consists of 14 residues. Germline V gene data show CDR1 as MDHEN and CDR2 as SYDVKM. The trim removed 6 bases at V and 3 bases at J, leaving 1 base unmatched. Participant reports of clinical history set cohort assignment. Under the authors' procedure: Estimates of nucleated cell counts were drawn from the amplification of reference gene primers. Sequencing used immunoSEQ multiplex PCR; TCRdb keeps in-frame clones, though not all of them. V and J calls and clone size are as listed in that table; D and trimming were resolved from the DNA. The data show around 390,000 clones, about 87% seen once.

This TCR was sampled from a woman aged 45-60 years who had recovered from COVID-19. Specimen: PBMCs or T cells enriched from blood (not recorded which). This sequence joins TRBV28 and TRBJ2-3; 12 nucleotides agree with TRBD2. The CDR3 sequence: CASRLAGGTDTQYF. The CDR3 DNA follows: TGTGCCAGCAGGCTAGCGGGGGGGACAGATACGCAGTATTTT.